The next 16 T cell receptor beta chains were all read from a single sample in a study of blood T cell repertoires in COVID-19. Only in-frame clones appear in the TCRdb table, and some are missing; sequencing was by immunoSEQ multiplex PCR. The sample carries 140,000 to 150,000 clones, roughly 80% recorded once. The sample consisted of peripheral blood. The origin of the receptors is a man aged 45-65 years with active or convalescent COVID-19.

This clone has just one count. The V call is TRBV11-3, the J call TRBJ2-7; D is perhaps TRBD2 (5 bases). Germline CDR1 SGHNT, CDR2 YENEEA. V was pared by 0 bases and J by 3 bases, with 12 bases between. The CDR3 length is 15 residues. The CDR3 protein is CASSLDGQRHYEQYF. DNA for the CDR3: TGTGCCAGCAGCTTAGATGGGCAGCGGCACTACGAGCAGTACTTC.

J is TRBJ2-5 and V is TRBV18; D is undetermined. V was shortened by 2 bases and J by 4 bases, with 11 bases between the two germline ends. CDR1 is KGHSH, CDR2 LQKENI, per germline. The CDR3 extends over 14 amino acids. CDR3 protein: CASSPGAPLETQYF. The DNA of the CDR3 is TGTGCCAGCTCACCAGGAGCTCCCCTAGAGACCCAGTACTTC.

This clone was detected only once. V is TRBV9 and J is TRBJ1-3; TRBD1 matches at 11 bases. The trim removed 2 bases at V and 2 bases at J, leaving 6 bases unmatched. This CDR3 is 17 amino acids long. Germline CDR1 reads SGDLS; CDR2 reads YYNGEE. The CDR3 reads CASSVGTGGNTGNTIYF. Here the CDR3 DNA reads TGTGCCAGCAGCGTTGGGACAGGGGGTAACACTGGAAACACCATATATTTT. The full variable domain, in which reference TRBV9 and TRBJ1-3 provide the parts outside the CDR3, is DSGVTQTPKHLITATGQRVTLRCSPRSGDLSVYWYQQSLDQGLQFLIQYYNGEERAKGNILERFSAQQFPDLHSELNLSSLELGDSALYFCASSVGTGGNTGNTIYFGEGSWLTVV.

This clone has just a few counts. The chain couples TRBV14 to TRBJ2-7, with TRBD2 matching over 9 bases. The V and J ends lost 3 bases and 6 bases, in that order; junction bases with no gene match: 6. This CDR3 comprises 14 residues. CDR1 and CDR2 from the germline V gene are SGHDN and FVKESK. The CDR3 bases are TGTGCCAGCAGCCAGCTAGCGGGATGGGGCGAGCAGTACTTC. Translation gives CASSQLAGWGEQYF. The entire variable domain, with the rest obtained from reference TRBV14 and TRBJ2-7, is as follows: EAGVTQFPSHSVIEKGQTVTLRCDPISGHDNLYWYRRVMGKEIKFLLHFVKESKQDESGMPNNRFLAERTGGTYSTLKVQPAELEDSGVYFCASSQLAGWGEQYFGPGTRLTVT.

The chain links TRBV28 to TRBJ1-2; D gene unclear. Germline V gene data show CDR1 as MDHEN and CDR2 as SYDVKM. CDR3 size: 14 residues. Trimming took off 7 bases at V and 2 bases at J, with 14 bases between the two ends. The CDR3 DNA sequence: TGTGCCAGCACCCCCGGCGGCCCAAACTATGGCTACACCTTC. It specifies CASTPGGPNYGYTF.

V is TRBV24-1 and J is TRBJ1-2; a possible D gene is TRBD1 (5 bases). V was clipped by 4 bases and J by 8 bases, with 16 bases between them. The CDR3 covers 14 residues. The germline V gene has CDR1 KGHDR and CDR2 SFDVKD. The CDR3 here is CATSDLGPKGGYTF. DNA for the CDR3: TGTGCCACCAGTGACCTCGGTCCAAAGGGGGGCTACACCTTC.

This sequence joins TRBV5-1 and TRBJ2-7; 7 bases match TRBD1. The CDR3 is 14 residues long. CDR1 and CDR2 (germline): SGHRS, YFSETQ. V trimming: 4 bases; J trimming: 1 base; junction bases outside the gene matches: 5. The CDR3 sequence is CASSRGPTSYEQYF. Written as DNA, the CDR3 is TGCGCCAGCAGCAGGGGGCCGACTTCCTACGAGCAGTACTTC.

The CDR3 DNA is TGTGCCAGCAGCAACACCAGAAACACTGAAGCTTTCTTT. It translates to CASSNTRNTEAFF. The genes are TRBV14 and TRBJ1-1; D gene ambiguous. In germline, CDR1 is SGHDN, CDR2 FVKESK. This CDR3 spans 13 amino acids. With 5 bases removed from V and 2 bases from J, the gap between germline ends came to 9 bases.

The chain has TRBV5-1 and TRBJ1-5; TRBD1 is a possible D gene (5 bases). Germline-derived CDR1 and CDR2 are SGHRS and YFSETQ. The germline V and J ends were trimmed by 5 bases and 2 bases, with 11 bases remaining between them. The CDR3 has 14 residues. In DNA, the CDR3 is TGCGCCAGCAGTAGGTCGGGGGGCAATCAGCCCCAGCATTTT. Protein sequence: CASSRSGGNQPQHF.

The CDR3 DNA follows: TGTGCCAGCAGCTTAGGAGGGACTAGCGGGAGTCGGTTTCGTGAGCAGTTCTTC. This translates into CASSLGGTSGSRFREQFF. The rearrangement joins TRBV7-6 to TRBJ2-1; 14 nucleotides align to TRBD2. The CDR3 has 18 residues. The junction had 11 bases not matched to a gene; V was cut back by 1 base and J by 9 bases. The germline V gene encodes CDR1 SGHVS and CDR2 FNYEAQ.

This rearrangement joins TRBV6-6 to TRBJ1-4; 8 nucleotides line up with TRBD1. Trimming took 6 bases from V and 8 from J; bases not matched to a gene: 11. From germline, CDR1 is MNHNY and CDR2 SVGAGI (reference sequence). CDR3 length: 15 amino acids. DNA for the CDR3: TGTGCCAGCAGCCATGGACAGGGTGATGGGGAAAAACTGTTTTTT. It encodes CASSHGQGDGEKLFF.

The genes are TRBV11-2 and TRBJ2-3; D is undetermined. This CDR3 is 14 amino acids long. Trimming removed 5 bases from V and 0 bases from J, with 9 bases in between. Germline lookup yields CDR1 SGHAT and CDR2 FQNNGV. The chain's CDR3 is CASSPLSSTDTQYF. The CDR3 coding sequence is TGTGCCAGCAGCCCCCTGTCTAGCACAGATACGCAGTATTTT.

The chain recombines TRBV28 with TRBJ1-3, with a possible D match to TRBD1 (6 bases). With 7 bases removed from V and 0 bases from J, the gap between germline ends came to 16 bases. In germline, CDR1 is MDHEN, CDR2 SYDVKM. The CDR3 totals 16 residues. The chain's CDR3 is CASKGDIFISGNTIYF. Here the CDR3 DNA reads TGTGCCAGCAAAGGGGACATCTTCATCTCTGGAAACACCATATATTTT.

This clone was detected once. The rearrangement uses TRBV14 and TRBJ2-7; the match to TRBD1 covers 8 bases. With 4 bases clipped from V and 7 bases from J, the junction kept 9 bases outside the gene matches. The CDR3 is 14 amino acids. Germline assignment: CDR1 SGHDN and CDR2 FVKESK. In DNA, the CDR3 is TGTGCCAGCAGCCTGACAGGGGCATTTGTTGAGCAGTACTTC. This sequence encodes CASSLTGAFVEQYF.

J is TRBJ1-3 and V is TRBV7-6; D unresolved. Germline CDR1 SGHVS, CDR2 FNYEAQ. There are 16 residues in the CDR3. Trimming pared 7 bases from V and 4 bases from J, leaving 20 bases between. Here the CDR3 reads CASKQNPGSPGNTIYF. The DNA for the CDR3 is TGTGCCAGCAAACAAAACCCCGGGTCCCCGGGAAACACCATATATTTT.

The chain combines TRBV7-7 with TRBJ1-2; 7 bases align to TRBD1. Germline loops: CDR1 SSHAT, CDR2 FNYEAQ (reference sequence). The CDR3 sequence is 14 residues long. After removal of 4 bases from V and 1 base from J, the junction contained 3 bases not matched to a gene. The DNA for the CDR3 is TGTGCCAGCAGCTCGGACAGGTTTAACTATGGCTACACCTTC. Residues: CASSSDRFNYGYTF.